This T cell receptor (beta chain) originates from a study of blood T cell repertoires in COVID-19. Study in general: Sample material is recorded as cDNA or gDNA derived from T cells, B-cell-depleted T cells, or PBMCs.

V was trimmed by 2 bases and J by 8 bases, leaving 9 bases between them. Germline V gene sequence: CDR1 GTSNPN, CDR2 SVGIG (reference sequence). The CDR3 runs 11 residues. Sequencing was performed with immunoSEQ multiplex PCR; in TCRdb, only in-frame clones are kept and a portion is missing. Of roughly 42,000 clones listed, 60% to 80% are singletons. Sequenced sample: peripheral blood. This receptor was obtained from a woman older than 75 with acute or convalescent COVID-19. J is TRBJ1-2 and V is TRBV30; no clear D. CDR3 protein: CAWSREVGYTF. CDR3 DNA: TGTGCCTGGAGTAGGGAGGTGGGCTACACCTTC.